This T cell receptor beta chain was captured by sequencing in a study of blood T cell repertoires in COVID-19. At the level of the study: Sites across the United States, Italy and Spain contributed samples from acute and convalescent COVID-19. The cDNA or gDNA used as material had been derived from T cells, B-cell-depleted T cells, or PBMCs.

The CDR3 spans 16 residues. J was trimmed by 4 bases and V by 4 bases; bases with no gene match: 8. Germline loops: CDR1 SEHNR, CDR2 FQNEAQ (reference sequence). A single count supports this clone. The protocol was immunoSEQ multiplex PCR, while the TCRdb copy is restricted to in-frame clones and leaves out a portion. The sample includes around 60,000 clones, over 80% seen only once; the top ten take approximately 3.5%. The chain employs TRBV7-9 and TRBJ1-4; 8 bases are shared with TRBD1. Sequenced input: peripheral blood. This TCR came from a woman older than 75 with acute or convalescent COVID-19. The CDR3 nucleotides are TGTGCCAGCAGCTCCCTAGGGACAGGTTTTAATGAAAAACTGTTTTTT. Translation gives CASSSLGTGFNEKLFF.